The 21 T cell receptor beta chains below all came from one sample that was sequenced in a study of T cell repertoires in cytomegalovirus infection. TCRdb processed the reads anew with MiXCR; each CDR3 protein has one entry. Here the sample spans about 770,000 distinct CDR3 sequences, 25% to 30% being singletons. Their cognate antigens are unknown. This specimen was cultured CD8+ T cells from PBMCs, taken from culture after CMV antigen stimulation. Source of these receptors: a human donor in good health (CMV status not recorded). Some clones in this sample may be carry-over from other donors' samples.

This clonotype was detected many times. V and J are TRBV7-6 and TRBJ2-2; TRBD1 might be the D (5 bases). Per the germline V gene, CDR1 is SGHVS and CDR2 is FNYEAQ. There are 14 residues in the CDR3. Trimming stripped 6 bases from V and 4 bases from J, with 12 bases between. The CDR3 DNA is TGTGCCAGCAGGGACAACTGGGGCACCGGGGAGCTGTTTTTT. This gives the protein CASRDNWGTGELFF.

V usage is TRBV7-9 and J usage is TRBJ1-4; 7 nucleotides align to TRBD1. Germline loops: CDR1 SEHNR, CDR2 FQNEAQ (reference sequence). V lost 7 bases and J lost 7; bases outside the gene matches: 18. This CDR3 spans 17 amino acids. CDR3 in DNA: TGTGCCAGCAACAAAATCGACTCAGGGACAGAGGGTGAAAAACTGTTTTTT. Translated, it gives CASNKIDSGTEGEKLFF.

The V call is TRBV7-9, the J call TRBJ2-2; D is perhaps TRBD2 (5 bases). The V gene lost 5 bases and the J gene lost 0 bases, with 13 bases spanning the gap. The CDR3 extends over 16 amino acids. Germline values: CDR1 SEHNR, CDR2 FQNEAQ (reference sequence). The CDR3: CASSPPSWSNTGELFF. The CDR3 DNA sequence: TGTGCCAGCAGCCCCCCTAGCTGGTCGAACACCGGGGAGCTGTTTTTT.

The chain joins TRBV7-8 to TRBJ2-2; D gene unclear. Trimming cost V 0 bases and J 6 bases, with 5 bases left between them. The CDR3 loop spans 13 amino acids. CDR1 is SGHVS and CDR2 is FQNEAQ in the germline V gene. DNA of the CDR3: TGTGCCAGCAGCTTAGCAGGGCCCGGGGAGCTGTTTTTT. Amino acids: CASSLAGPGELFF.

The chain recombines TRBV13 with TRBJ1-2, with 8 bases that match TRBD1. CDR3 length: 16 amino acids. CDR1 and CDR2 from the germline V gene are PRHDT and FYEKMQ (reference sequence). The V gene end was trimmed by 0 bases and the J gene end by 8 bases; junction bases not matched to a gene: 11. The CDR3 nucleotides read TGTGCCAGCAGCTTAGGCCGCTCAGGGGGCGCAGGCGGCTACACCTTC. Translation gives CASSLGRSGGAGGYTF.

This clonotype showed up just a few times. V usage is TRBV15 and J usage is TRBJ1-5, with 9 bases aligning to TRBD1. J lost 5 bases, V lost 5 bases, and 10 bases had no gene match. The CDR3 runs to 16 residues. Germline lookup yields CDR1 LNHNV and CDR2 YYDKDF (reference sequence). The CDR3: CATSPDSDRGYQPQHF. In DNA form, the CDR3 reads TGTGCCACCAGCCCCGATTCGGACAGGGGATATCAGCCCCAGCATTTT.

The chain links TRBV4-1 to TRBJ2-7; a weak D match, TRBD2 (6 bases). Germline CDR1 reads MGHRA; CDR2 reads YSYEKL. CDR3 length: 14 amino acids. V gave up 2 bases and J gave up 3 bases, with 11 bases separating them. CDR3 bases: TGCGCCAGCAGCCAACACCTGGGAGGCTACGAGCAGTACTTC. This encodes CASSQHLGGYEQYF.

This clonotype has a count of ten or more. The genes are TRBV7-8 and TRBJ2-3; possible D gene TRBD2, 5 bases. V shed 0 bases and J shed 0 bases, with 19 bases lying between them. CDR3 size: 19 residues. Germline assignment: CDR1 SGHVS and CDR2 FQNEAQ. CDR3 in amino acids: CASSLAPGWRIYSTDTQYF. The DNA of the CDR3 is TGTGCCAGCAGCTTAGCCCCGGGATGGAGAATATATAGCACAGATACGCAGTATTTT.

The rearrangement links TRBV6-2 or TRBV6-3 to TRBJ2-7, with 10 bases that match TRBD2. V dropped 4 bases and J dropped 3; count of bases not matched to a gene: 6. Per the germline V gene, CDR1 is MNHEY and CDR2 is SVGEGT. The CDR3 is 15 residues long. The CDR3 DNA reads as TGTGCCAGCAGTTCCCCGGGACTAGCGTTCTACGAGCAGTACTTC. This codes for CASSSPGLAFYEQYF.

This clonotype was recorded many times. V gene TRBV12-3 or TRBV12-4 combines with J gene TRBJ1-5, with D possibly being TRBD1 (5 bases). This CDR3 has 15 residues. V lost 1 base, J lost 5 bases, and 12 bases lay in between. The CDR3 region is CASSLDGDSHQPQHF. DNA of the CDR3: TGTGCCAGCAGTTTAGACGGAGACAGCCATCAGCCCCAGCATTTT.

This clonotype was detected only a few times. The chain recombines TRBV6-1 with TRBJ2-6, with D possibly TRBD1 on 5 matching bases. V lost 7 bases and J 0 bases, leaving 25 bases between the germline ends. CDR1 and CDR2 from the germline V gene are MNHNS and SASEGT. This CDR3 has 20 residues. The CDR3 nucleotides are TGTGCCAGCATAGGCAGGGTTTTCCCGAAGGGAATCTCTGGGGCCAACGTCCTGACTTTC. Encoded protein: CASIGRVFPKGISGANVLTF.

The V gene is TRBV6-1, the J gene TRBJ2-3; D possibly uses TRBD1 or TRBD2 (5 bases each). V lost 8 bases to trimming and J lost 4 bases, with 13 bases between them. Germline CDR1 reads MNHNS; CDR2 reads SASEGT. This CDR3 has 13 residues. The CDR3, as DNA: TGTGCCAGCGGATGGGGGTTCGCAGATACGCAGTATTTT. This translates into CASGWGFADTQYF.

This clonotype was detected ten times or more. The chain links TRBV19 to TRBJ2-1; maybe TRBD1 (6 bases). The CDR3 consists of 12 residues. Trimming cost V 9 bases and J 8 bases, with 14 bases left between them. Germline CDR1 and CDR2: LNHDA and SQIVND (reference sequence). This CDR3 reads CASSPQGYEQFF. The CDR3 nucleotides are TGTGCCAGCAGTCCTCAGGGGTATGAGCAGTTCTTC.

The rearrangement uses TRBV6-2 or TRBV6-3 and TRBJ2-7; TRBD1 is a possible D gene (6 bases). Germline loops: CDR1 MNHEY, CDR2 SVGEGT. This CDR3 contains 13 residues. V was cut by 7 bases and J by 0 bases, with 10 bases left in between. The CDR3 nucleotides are TGTGCCAGCACTGAGGACAGCTCCTACGAGCAGTACGTC. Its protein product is CASTEDSSYEQYV.

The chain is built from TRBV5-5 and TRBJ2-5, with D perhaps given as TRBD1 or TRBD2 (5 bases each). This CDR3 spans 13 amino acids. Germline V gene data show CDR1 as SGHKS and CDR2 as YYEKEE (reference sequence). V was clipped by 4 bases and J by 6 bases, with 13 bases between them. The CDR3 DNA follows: TGTGCCAGCAGCGTGGGGGATGGAAAGACCCAGTACTTC. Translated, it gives CASSVGDGKTQYF.

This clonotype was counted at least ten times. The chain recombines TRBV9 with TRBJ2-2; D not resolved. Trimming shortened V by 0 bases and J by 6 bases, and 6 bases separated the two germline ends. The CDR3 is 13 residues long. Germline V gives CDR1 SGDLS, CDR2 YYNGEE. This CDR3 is CASSVGSPGELFF. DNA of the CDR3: TGTGCCAGCAGCGTAGGCAGTCCCGGGGAGCTGTTTTTT.

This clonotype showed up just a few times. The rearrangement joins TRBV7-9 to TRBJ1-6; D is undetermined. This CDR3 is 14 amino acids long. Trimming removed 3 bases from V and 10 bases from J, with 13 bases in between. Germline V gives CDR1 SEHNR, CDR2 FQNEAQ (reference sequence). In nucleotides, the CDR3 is TGTGCCAGCAGCTTGTTAATACACAACTCACCCCTCCACTTT. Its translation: CASSLLIHNSPLHF.

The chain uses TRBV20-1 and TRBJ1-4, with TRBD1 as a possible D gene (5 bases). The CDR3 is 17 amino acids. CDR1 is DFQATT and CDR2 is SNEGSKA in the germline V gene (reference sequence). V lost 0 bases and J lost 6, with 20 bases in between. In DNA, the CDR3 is TGCAGTGCTAGAGATCTTCGGGCAGGGCGTGAATATGAAAAACTGTTTTTT. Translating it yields CSARDLRAGREYEKLFF.

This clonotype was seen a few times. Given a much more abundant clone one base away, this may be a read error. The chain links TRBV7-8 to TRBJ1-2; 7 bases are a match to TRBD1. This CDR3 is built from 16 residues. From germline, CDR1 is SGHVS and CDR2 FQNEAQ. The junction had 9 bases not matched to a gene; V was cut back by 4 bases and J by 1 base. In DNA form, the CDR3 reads TGTGCCAGCAGCTCGATCGACAGGGCAGTTAACTATGGCTACACCTTC. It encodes CASSSIDRAVNYGYTF. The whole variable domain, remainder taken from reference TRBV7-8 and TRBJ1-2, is GAGVSQSPRYKVAKRGQDVALRCDPISGHVSLFWYQQALGQGPEFLTYFQNEAQLDKSGLPSDRFFAERPEGSVSTLKIQRTQQEDSAVYLCASSSIDRAVNYGYTFGSGTRLTVV.

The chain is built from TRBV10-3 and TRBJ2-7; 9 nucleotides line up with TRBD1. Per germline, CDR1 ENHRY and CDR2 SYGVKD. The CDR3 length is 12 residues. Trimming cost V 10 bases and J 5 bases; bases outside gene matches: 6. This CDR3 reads CATQDRGDEQYV. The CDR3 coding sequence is TGTGCCACCCAGGACAGGGGCGACGAGCAGTACGTC.

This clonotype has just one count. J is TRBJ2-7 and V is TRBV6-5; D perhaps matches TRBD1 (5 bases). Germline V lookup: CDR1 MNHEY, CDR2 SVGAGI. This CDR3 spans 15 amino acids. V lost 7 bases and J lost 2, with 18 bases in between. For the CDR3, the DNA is TGTGCCAGCACCAGAAGTGGGGCCAGACCCTACGAGCAGTACTTC. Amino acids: CASTRSGARPYEQYF.